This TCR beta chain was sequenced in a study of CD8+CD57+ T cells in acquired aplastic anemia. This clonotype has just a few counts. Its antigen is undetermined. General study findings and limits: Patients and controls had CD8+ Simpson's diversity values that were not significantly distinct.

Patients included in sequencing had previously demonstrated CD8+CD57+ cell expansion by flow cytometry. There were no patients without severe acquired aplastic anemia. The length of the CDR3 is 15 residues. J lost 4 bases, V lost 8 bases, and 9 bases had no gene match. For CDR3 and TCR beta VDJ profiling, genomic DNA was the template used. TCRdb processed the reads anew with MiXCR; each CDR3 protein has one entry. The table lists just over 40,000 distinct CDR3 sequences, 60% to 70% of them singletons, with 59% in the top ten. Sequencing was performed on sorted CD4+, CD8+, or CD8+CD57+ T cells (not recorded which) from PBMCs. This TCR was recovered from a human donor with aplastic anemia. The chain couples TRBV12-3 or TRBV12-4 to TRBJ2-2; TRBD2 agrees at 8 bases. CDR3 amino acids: CASRVLGGVTGELFF. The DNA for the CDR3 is TGTGCCAGCCGAGTCCTCGGGGGGGTCACCGGGGAGCTGTTTTTT.